This T cell receptor (beta chain) appears in the sequencing data of a study of control samples from healthy donors and cancer patients. Germline V gives CDR1 KGHSH, CDR2 LQKENI. The CDR3 contains 16 residues. Trimming pared 6 bases from V and 3 bases from J, leaving 18 bases between. This clone appeared once. TCRdb's copy holds only in-frame clones and misses some; the assay was immunoSEQ multiplex PCR. This repertoire shows 110,000 or so clones, about 89% found once; its top ten account for 17%. Sequences were obtained from blood. This TCR was sampled from a woman aged 45-60 years in good health. The genes are TRBV18 and TRBJ2-1, with D perhaps matching TRBD1 (6 bases). The CDR3 DNA reads TGTGCCAGCTCCCCCCGGACAGTAGGGCTCTACAATGAGCAGTTCTTC. It encodes CASSPRTVGLYNEQFF.